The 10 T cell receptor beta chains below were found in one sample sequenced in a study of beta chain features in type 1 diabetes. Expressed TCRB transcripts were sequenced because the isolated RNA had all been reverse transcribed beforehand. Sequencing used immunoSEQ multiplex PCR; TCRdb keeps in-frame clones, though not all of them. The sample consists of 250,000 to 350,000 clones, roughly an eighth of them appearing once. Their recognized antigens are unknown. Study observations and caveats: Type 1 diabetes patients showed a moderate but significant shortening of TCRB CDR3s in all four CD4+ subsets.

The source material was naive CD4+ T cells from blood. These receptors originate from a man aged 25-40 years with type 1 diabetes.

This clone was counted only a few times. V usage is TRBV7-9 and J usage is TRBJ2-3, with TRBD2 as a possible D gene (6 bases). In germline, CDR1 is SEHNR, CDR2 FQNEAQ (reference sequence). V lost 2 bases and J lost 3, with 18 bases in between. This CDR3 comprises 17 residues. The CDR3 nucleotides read TGTGCCAGCAGCTTACGGTTTGGGCCCGGGACTACAGATACGCAGTATTTT. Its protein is CASSLRFGPGTTDTQYF.

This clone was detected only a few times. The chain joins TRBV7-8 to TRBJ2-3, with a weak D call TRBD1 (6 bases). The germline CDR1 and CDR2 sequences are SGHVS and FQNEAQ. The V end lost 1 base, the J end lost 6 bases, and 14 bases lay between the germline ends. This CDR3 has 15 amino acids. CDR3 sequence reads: CASSLVGQRMDTQYF. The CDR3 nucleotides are TGTGCCAGCAGCTTAGTCGGACAGCGAATGGATACGCAGTATTTT.

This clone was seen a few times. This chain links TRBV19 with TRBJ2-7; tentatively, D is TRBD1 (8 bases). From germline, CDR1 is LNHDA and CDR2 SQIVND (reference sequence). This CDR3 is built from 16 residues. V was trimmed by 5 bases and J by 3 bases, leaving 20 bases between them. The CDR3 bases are TGTGCCAGTAGTCTACGTCGAAGCGGGACAGGCTACGAGCAGTACTTC. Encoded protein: CASSLRRSGTGYEQYF.

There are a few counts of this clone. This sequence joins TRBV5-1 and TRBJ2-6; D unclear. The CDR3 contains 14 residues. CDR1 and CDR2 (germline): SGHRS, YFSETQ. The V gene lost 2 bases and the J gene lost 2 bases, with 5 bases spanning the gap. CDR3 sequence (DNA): TGCGCCAGCAGCTTCTCTGCTGGGGCCAACGTCCTGACTTTC. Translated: CASSFSAGANVLTF.

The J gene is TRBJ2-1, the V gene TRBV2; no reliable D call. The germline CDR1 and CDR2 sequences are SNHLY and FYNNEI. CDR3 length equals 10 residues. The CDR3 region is CAIGYNEQFF. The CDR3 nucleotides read TGTGCTATCGGGTACAATGAGCAGTTCTTC.

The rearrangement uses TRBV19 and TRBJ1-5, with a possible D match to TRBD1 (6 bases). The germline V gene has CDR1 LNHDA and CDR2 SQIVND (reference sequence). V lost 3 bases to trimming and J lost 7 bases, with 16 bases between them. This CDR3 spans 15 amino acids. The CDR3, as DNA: TGTGCCAGTAGTATGAACAGGGCTGTGGGGCAGCCCCAGCATTTT. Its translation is CASSMNRAVGQPQHF.

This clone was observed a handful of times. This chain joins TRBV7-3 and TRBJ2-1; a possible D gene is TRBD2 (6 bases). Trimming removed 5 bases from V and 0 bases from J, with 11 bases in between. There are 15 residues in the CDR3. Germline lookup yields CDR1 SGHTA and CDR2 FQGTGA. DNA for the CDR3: TGTGCCAGCAGCCCACAGACTAGCTCCTACAATGAGCAGTTCTTC. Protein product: CASSPQTSSYNEQFF.

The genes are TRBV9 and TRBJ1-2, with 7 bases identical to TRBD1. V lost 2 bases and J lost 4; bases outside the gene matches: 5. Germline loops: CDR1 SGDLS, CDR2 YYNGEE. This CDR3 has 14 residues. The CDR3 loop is CASSVMTGTYGYTF. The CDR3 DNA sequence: TGTGCCAGCAGCGTTATGACAGGGACCTATGGCTACACCTTC.

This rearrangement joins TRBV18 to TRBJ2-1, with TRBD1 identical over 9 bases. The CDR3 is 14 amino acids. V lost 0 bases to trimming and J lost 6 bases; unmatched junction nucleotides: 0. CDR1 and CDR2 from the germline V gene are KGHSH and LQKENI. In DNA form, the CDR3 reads TGTGCCAGCTCACCACCGGGACAGGGCAATGAGCAGTTCTTC. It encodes CASSPPGQGNEQFF. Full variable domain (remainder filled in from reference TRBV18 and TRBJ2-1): NAGVMQNPRHLVRRRGQEARLRCSPMKGHSHVYWYRQLPEEGLKFMVYLQKENIIDESGMPKERFSAEFPKEGPSILRIQQVVRGDSAAYFCASSPPGQGNEQFFGPGTRLTVL.

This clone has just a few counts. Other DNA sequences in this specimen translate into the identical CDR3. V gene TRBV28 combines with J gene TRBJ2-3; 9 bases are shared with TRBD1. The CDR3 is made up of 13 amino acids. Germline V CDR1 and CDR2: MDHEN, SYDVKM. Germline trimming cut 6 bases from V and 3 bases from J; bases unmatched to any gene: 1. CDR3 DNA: TGTGCCAGCAGGGGACAGGGTACAGATACGCAGTATTTT. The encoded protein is CASRGQGTDTQYF.